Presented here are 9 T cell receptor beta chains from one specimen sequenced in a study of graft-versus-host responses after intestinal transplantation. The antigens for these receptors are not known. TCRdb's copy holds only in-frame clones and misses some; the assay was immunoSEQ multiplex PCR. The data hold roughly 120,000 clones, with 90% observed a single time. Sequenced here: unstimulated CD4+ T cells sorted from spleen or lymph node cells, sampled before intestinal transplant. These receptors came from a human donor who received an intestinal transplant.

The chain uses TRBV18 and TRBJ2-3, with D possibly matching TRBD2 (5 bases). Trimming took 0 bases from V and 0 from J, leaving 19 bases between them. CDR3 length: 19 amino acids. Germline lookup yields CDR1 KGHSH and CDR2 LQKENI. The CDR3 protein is CASSPPSPQPRGSTDTQYF. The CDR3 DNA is TGTGCCAGCTCACCACCGTCCCCCCAGCCTCGCGGGAGCACAGATACGCAGTATTTT.

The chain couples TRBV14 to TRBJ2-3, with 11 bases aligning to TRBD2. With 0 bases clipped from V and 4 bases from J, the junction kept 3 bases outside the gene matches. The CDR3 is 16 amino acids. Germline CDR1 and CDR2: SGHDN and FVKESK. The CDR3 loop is CASSQDWTSGPDTQYF. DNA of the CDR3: TGTGCCAGCAGCCAAGATTGGACTAGCGGGCCAGATACGCAGTATTTT.

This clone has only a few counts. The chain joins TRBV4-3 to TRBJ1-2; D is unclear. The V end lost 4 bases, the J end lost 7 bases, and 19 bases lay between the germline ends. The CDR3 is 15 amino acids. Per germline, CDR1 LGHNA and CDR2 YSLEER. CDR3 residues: CASSPTIRGISGYTF. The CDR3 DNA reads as TGCGCCAGCAGCCCCACCATACGGGGTATAAGTGGCTACACCTTC.

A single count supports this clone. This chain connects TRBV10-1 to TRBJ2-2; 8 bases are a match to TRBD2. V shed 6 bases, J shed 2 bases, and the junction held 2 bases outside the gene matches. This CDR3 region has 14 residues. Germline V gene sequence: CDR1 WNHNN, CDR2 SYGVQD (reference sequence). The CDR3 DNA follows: TGCGCCAGCAGCCTAGCGGGTAACACCGGGGAGCTGTTTTTT. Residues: CASSLAGNTGELFF.

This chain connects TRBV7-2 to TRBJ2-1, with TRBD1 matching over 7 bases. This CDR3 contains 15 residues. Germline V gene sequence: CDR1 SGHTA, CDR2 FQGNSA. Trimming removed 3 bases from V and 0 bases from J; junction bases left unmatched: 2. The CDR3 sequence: CASSLDRSSYNEQFF. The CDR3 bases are TGTGCCAGCAGCTTGGACAGGAGCTCCTACAATGAGCAGTTCTTC.

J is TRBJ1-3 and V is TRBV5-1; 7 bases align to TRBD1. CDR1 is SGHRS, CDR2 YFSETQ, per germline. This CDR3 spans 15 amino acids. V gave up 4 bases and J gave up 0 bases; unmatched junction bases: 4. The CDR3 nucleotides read TGCGCCAGCAGCCCGGACAGGAGCTCTGGAAACACCATATATTTT. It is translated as CASSPDRSSGNTIYF.

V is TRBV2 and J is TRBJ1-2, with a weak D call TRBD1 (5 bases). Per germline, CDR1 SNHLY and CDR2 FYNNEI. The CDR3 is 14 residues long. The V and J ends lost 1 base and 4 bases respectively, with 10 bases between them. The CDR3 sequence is CASSEEGIGYGYTF. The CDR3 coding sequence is TGTGCCAGCAGTGAAGAGGGGATAGGCTATGGCTACACCTTC.

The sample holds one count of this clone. CDR3 region: CASSGSNGGAETQYF. The CDR3 coding sequence is TGTGCCAGCAGCGGATCTAACGGGGGGGCGGAGACCCAGTACTTC. J is TRBJ2-5 and V is TRBV11-2; 8 nucleotides align to TRBD2. This CDR3 has 15 amino acids. In germline, CDR1 is SGHAT, CDR2 FQNNGV. V lost 5 bases, J lost 5 bases, and 10 bases stayed unmatched.

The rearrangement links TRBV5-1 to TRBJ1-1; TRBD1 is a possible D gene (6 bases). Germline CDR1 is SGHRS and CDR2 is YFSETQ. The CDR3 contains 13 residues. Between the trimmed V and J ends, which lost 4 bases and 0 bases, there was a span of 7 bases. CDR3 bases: TGCGCCAGCAGCGGACAGTTGAACACTGAAGCTTTCTTT. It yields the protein CASSGQLNTEAFF.